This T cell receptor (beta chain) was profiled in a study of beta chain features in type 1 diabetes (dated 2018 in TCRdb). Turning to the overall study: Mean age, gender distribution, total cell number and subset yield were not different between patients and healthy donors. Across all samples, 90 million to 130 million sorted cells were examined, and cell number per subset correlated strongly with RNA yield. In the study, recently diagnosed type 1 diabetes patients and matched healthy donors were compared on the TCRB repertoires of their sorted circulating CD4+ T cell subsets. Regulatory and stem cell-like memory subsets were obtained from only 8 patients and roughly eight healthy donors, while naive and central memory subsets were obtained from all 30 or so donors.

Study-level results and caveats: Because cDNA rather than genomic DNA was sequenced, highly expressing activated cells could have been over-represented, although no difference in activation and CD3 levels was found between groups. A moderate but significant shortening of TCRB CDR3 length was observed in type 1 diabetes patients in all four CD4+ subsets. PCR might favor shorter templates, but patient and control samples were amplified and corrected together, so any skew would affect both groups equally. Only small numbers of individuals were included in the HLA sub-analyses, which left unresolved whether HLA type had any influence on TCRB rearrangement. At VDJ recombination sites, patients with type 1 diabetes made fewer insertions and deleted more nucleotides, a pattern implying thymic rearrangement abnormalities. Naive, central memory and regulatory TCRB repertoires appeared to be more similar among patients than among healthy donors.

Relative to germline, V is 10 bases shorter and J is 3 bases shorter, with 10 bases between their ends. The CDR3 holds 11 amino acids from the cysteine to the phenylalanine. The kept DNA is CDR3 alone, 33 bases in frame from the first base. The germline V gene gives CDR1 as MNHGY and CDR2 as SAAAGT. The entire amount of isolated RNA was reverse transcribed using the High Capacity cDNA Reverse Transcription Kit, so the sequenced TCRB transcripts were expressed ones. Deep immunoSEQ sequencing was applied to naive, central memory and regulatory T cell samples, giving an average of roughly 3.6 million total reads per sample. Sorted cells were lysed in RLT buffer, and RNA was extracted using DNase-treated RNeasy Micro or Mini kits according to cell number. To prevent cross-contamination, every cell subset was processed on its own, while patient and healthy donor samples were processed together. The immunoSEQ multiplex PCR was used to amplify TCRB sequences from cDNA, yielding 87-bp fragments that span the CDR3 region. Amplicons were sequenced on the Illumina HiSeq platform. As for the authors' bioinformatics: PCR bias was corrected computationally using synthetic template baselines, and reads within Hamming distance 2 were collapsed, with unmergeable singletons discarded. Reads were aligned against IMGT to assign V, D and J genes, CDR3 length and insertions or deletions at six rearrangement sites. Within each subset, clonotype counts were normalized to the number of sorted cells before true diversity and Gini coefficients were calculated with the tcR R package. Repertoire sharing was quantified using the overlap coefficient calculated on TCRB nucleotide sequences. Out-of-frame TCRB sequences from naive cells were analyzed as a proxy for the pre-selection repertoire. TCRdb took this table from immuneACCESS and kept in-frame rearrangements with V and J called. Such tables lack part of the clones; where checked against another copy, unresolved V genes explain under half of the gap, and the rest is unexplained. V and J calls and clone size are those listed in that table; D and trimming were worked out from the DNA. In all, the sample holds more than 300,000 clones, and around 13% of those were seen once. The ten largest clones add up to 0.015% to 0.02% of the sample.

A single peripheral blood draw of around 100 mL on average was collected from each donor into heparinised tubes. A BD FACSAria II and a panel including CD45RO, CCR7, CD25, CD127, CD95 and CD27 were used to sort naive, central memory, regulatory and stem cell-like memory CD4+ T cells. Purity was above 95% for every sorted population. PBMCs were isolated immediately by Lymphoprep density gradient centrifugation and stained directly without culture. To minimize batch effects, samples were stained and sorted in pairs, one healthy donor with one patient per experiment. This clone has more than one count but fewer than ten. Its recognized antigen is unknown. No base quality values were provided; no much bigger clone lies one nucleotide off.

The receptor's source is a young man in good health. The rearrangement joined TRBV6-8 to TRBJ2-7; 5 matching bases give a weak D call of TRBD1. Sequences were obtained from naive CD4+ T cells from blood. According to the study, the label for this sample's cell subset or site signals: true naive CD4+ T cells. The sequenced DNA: TGTGCCAAAAGACAGATCTACGAGCAGTACTTC. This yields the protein CAKRQIYEQYF.